This TCR beta chain was captured by sequencing in a study of T cell responses to AZD1222 COVID-19 vaccine. Comments on this clone: As yet, its antigen is unknown. This specimen includes other DNA sequences encoding the same CDR3.

Overall study findings and caveats: Rises in breadth and depth of Spike-specific TCRs came after two AZD1222 doses. Regions 160-218 and 743-854 dominated among vaccine-associated CD4 TCRs spanning spike. Clonal diversity was possibly underestimated; the donors were predominantly white British and more often female. Repertoire sampling occurred only after the peak T cell response.

The ends lost 4 bases at V and 3 bases at J; junction bases unmatched: 0. The CDR3 runs to 12 residues. Per the germline V gene, CDR1 is SGDLS and CDR2 is YYNGEE. Some clones are missing from TCRdb's copy, which holds only in-frame ones; the method was immunoSEQ multiplex PCR. The data show roughly 150,000 clones, 90% to 95% seen once. The sample here was peripheral blood, taken 28 days after the second AZD1222 dose. The clonotype comes from an adult who received the AZD1222 COVID-19 vaccine. The J gene is TRBJ1-1, the V gene TRBV9; 7 bases line up with TRBD1. The chain's CDR3 is CASSQGDTEAFF. Here the CDR3 DNA reads TGTGCCAGCAGCCAGGGGGACACTGAAGCTTTCTTT. Variable domain in full (rest from reference TRBV9 and TRBJ1-1): DSGVTQTPKHLITATGQRVTLRCSPRSGDLSVYWYQQSLDQGLQFLIQYYNGEERAKGNILERFSAQQFPDLHSELNLSSLELGDSALYFCASSQGDTEAFFGQGTRLTVV.